The 16 T cell receptor beta chains listed next were all sequenced from one sample in a study of blood T cell repertoires in COVID-19. Only in-frame clones appear in the TCRdb table, and some are missing; sequencing was by immunoSEQ multiplex PCR. The table lists roughly 50,000 clones, more than 90% of them singletons, with less than 7.5% in the top ten. Sequenced: peripheral blood. The origin of the receptors is a man aged 50 to 59 with active COVID-19.

The V and J genes are TRBV11-3 and TRBJ2-1, with TRBD2 matching 8 bases. There are 16 residues in the CDR3. Germline CDR1 reads SGHNT; CDR2 reads YENEEA. V shed 2 bases and J 2 bases; nucleotides not matched to a gene: 5. CDR3 nucleotide sequence: TGTGCCAGCAGCTTACTGAGCGGGAGCACCTACAATGAGCAGTTCTTC. It codes for CASSLLSGSTYNEQFF.

The chain joins TRBV4-1 to TRBJ2-2; no definite D call. This CDR3 has 16 amino acids. The germline gives CDR1 MGHRA, CDR2 YSYEKL. Trimming removed 2 bases at V and 5 bases at J, with 15 bases between. The CDR3 DNA reads TGCGCCAGCAGCCAAACCCGGAAAGAGGTGACCGGGGAGCTGTTTTTT. This codes for CASSQTRKEVTGELFF.

This rearrangement joins TRBV7-2 to TRBJ2-7; unclear D gene. CDR1 is SGHTA, CDR2 FQGNSA, per germline. V was cut by 1 base and J by 5 bases, with 15 bases left in between. This CDR3 has 15 amino acids. CDR3 amino acids: CASSLGSYNLNEQYF. Here the CDR3 DNA reads TGTGCCAGCAGCTTAGGGAGCTACAACCTCAACGAGCAGTACTTC. The full variable domain, with the rest looked up from reference TRBV7-2 and TRBJ2-7, is GAGVSQSPSNKVTEKGKDVELRCDPISGHTALYWYRQSLGQGLEFLIYFQGNSAPDKSGLPSDRFSAERTGGSVSTLTIQRTQQEDSAVYLCASSLGSYNLNEQYFGPGTRLTVT.

This clone was seen just once. V is TRBV19 and J is TRBJ1-2; D unclear. Trimming cost V 4 bases and J 4 bases, with 13 bases left between them. This CDR3 spans 14 amino acids. Germline CDR1 and CDR2: LNHDA and SQIVND (reference sequence). CDR3: CASSKVIEAYGYTF. The CDR3 DNA reads TGTGCCAGTAGTAAGGTCATCGAGGCCTATGGCTACACCTTC.

The J gene is TRBJ1-2, the V gene TRBV7-9; TRBD1 is a possible D gene (6 bases). The length of the CDR3 is 14 residues. V was cut by 5 bases and J by 4 bases, with 14 bases left in between. CDR1 is SEHNR, CDR2 FQNEAQ, per germline (reference sequence). The CDR3 sequence: CASSLAGGFYGYTF. In DNA form, the CDR3 reads TGTGCCAGCAGCCTCGCGGGGGGCTTCTATGGCTACACCTTC. Looking up the rest from reference TRBV7-9 and TRBJ1-2 gives the full variable domain: DTGVSQNPRHKITKRGQNVTFRCDPISEHNRLYWYRQTLGQGPEFLTYFQNEAQLEKSRLLSDRFSAERPKGSFSTLEIQRTEQGDSAMYLCASSLAGGFYGYTFGSGTRLTVV.

The V gene is TRBV7-2, the J gene TRBJ2-1; 8 bases match TRBD1. The V gene's germline CDR1 is SGHTA and CDR2 FQGNSA. The J segment lost 3 bases and the V segment lost 5 bases, leaving 9 bases of the junction unmatched. CDR3 length: 16 residues. CDR3 protein: CASSQPGGQGYNEQFF. The CDR3 region has the DNA TGTGCCAGCAGCCAGCCAGGAGGACAGGGCTACAATGAGCAGTTCTTC.

The count of this clone is one. The rearrangement uses TRBV6-2 or TRBV6-3 and TRBJ2-5; TRBD2 might be the D (6 bases). The CDR3 runs 15 residues. Looked up from germline, CDR1 is MNHEY and CDR2 is SVGEGT. V was pared by 4 bases and J by 3 bases, with 15 bases between. CDR3 amino acids: CASSSTRDLEETQYF. The CDR3 coding sequence is TGTGCCAGCAGTTCGACCCGGGACTTGGAAGAGACCCAGTACTTC.

The chain links TRBV2 to TRBJ2-2, with D possibly being TRBD2 (6 bases). This CDR3 spans 14 amino acids. Germline assignment: CDR1 SNHLY and CDR2 FYNNEI. Trimming took 4 bases from V and 5 from J, leaving 11 bases between them. This CDR3 reads CASSVLARTGELFF. CDR3 bases: TGTGCCAGCAGTGTGCTAGCGAGAACCGGGGAGCTGTTTTTT.

J is TRBJ2-7 and V is TRBV27, with 15 bases identical to TRBD2. This CDR3 has 19 amino acids. Germline V gene sequence: CDR1 MNHEY, CDR2 SMNVEV (reference sequence). Trimming removed 5 bases from V and 0 bases from J; junction bases left unmatched: 11. DNA of the CDR3: TGTGCCAGCAGTCCGAACCCGGGACTAGCGGGGGGTAACTCCTACGAGCAGTACTTC. Its protein is CASSPNPGLAGGNSYEQYF.

V is TRBV4-1 and J is TRBJ1-3; 7 nucleotides agree with TRBD1. The germline V gene encodes CDR1 MGHRA and CDR2 YSYEKL. The CDR3 length is 15 residues. Unmatched junction bases numbered 2, after V lost 3 bases and J lost 0 bases. This CDR3 is CASSQTGNSGNTIYF. The CDR3 DNA reads as TGCGCCAGCAGCCAGACAGGGAACTCTGGAAACACCATATATTTT.

CDR3 coding DNA: TGTGCCAGCAGCGGAGGCCCCACGCTAAAAAACATTCAGTACTTC. Amino acid sequence: CASSGGPTLKNIQYF. The chain is built from TRBV5-6 and TRBJ2-4; tentative D call: TRBD2 (5 bases). V was shortened by 4 bases and J by 4 bases, with 15 bases between the two germline ends. This CDR3 region has 15 residues. Per the germline V gene, CDR1 is SGHDT and CDR2 is YYEEEE.

J is TRBJ2-5 and V is TRBV28; TRBD2 is a possible D gene (6 bases). The ends were cut back, 6 bases at V and 4 bases at J, with 12 bases in the middle. CDR1 is MDHEN and CDR2 is SYDVKM in the germline V gene. The CDR3 consists of 13 residues. As DNA, the CDR3 is TGTGCCAGCAGATCCGGGGGACTAGAGACCCAGTACTTC. Translation gives CASRSGGLETQYF.

This chain connects TRBV6-1 to TRBJ1-2; no firm D call. The CDR3 is 13 amino acids. V lost 3 bases to trimming and J lost 4 bases, with 9 bases between them. Germline-derived CDR1 and CDR2 are MNHNS and SASEGT. In DNA form, the CDR3 reads TGTGCCAGCAGTGAGGAGGTAGTCTATGGCTACACCTTC. Its protein is CASSEEVVYGYTF.

V and J are TRBV6-6 and TRBJ2-2; the match to TRBD2 covers 7 bases. This CDR3 has 16 residues. V lost 2 bases to trimming and J lost 6 bases; unmatched junction nucleotides: 9. Germline CDR1 reads MNHNY; CDR2 reads SVGAGI (reference sequence). CDR3 in DNA: TGTGCCAGCAGTTACGGGCGGGAGTGGTCGTCCGGGGAGCTGTTTTTT. This translates into CASSYGREWSSGELFF.

The CDR3 sequence is CAWSPITGGAGNTIYF. In DNA, the CDR3 is TGTGCCTGGAGTCCCATAACAGGGGGGGCTGGAAACACCATATATTTT. This chain links TRBV30 with TRBJ1-3; 8 nucleotides align to TRBD1. Germline loops: CDR1 GTSNPN, CDR2 SVGIG (reference sequence). The CDR3 runs to 16 residues. V gave up 2 bases and J gave up 2 bases; unmatched junction bases: 8.

The V call is TRBV27, the J call TRBJ2-3; the D is unclear. Trimming cost V 4 bases and J 5 bases, with 7 bases left between them. Germline loops: CDR1 MNHEY, CDR2 SMNVEV (reference sequence). This CDR3 comprises 12 residues. CDR3 protein: CASSYGRDTQYF. DNA of the CDR3: TGTGCCAGCAGTTATGGGCGAGATACGCAGTATTTT.